This T cell receptor (beta chain) was recorded in a study of CD8 T cells in ankylosing spondylitis. General study points: A TCR beta motif of about 8 highly homologous variants appeared characteristic of ankylosing spondylitis blood. Disease-linked clones, CD8+, were relatively rare in peripheral blood. Within matched ankylosing spondylitis synovial fluid, disease-linked clones were reportedly significantly enriched.

In the case of this clonotype: Its antigen is still unknown.

The CDR3 length is 15 residues. Per germline, CDR1 SGHTA and CDR2 FQGNSA. The V and J ends lost 1 base and 4 bases respectively, with 13 bases between them. It was by quantitative 5'-RACE with molecular barcodes that TCR beta libraries were made. TCRdb called the 5' RACE reads again in MiXCR, with one record for every CDR3 protein. The data show 750,000 to 850,000 distinct CDR3 sequences, 12% seen once. The J gene is TRBJ2-5, the V gene TRBV7-2; D is uncertain. This receptor was taken from a male donor with ankylosing spondylitis. Sequencing input: blood, either unsorted or a sorted T cell fraction (not recorded which). CDR3 protein: CASSLEVGHPETQYF. Written as DNA, the CDR3 is TGTGCCAGCAGCTTAGAAGTCGGGCATCCAGAGACCCAGTACTTC.